This paragraph reports one TCR beta chain. The antigen it binds to is not known. The record has no base qualities; no much larger clone is one base away. The data were taken from a study of blood T cell repertoires in COVID-19 (dated by TCRdb to the early 2020s). About the study as a whole: Collaborator samples came from the United States, Italy and Spain and covered acute and convalescent phases of COVID-19. The prospective study material was composed of cDNA or gDNA derived from T cells, B-cell-depleted T cells, or PBMCs. Deeply sampled blood TCRbeta repertoires from subjects exposed to, actively infected with, or recovered from COVID-19 were included in the dataset. HLA class I and class II types, where available, came from metadata supplied by the sample provider rather than from assay-based typing. Sample metadata almost always included a de-identified subject ID, COVID-19 status, age in years and sex. The repertoires were made available in a free public database intended to serve as a resource for research on the immune response to SARS-CoV-2. Samples came from the ongoing ImmuneRACE study (first 160 participants) plus 1,254 subjects from 6 global collaborators.

Whole blood was collected in K2EDTA tubes by collaborating institutions according to the institutions' own protocols. Collaborator samples were shipped for TCRbeta analysis as frozen whole blood, isolated PBMCs, or DNA extracted from either sample type. TCRbeta CDR3 regions were amplified from genomic DNA using the immunoSEQ Assay, a bias-controlled multiplex PCR. Per the authors' processing: Within the assay, amplification of reference gene primers was used to estimate how many nucleated cells each sample contained. Sequence reads were collapsed and filtered to measure the absolute abundance of every unique TCRbeta CDR3 rearrangement. For each sample, productive Simpson clonality was calculated by taking the square root of Simpson's diversity index across productive rearrangements. TCRdb re-hosts the immuneACCESS table, in-frame sequences only. Its copies lack some clones; in the studies checked, an unresolved V gene accounts for under half of them, and the cause for the rest is not known. D and trimming come from the DNA, and the V and J calls and clone size come from that table. This sample comprises around 97,000 clones, roughly 87% of them detected only once. 5% to 8% of the sample comes from the top ten.

Reading the germline V gene gives CDR1 SGHRS and CDR2 YFSETQ. Its CDR3 holds 15 amino acids, cysteine through phenylalanine. The kept DNA is CDR3 alone, 45 bases in frame from the first base. V sheds 4 bases and J sheds 7 bases, leaving 21 bases between their ends. Overall study results and their limits: Clinical and demographic metadata were provided uncurated, with the amount varying by source and participant.

This sequence originates from a human donor in a cohort sampled during active COVID-19. The chain joins TRBV5-1 to TRBJ2-7; a weak D assignment points to TRBD2 (6 bases agree). The sample taken for sequencing was peripheral blood. DNA sequence: TGCGCCAGCAGCCCGCCGGACCGGGATCGGGGGGAGCAGTACTTC. Translated, this is CASSPPDRDRGEQYF.